Here is one TCR beta chain with its context. The antigen is unknown. The data were produced by immunoSEQ multiplex PCR, yet TCRdb's version contains in-frame clones alone and is incomplete. This sample carries roughly 150,000 clones, around 90% of them seen once, and the ten largest clones take roughly 9.4%. Germline V CDR1 and CDR2: SNHLY, FYNNEI. The CDR3 extends over 14 amino acids. V lost 2 bases to trimming and J lost 3 bases, with 10 bases between them. The sample belongs to a study of cytomegalovirus exposure and HLA in healthy donors. Whole-study results and caveats: Clusters of TCRs from the first cohort tended to co-occur in the 130 or so validation repertoires (as a later analysis found). Listed as cytomegalovirus-associated were 164 TCR beta chains.

The V gene is TRBV2, the J gene TRBJ2-5, with D possibly being TRBD2 (6 bases). The clonotype was recovered from a man aged 18 to 29 in good health and CMV-seropositive. Material for sequencing was PBMCs. CDR3 sequence (DNA): TGTGCCAGCAGTGAATTAACGGGGGAAGAGACCCAGTACTTC. It yields the protein CASSELTGEETQYF.